Listed below are T cell receptor beta chains from one sample, sequenced in a study of blood T cell repertoires in COVID-19. TCRdb's table, derived via immunoSEQ multiplex PCR, lists solely in-frame clones and lacks some. The table has about 460,000 clones, around nine tenths seen once; the top ten hold roughly 8%. Specimen: PBMCs or T cells enriched from blood (not recorded which). These receptors were obtained from a woman aged 60-75 years who had recovered from COVID-19. The CDR3 runs from the conserved cysteine through the conserved F or W. The order of the fields is J gene, V gene, D gene, clone size, CDR3 DNA, CDR3 protein. A D gene is named only where the DNA matches it firmly. A clone size is listed for some rows: how often the clone was seen (once, few, many), or a class if it is expanded.

j_gene: TRBJ1-5
v_gene: TRBV6-5
d_gene: .
abundance: .
CDR3nt: TGTGCCAGCGGGCAGGCGATCGATCAGCCCCAGCATTTT
CDR3aa: CASGQAIDQPQHF

j_gene: TRBJ1-6
v_gene: TRBV11-2
d_gene: .
abundance: .
CDR3nt: TGTGCCAGCAGCTTAGCAGGGGCCTATAATTCACCCCTCCACTTT
CDR3aa: CASSLAGAYNSPLHF

j_gene: TRBJ2-3
v_gene: TRBV20-1
d_gene: .
abundance: .
CDR3nt: TGCAGTGCTAGTAGTCTTTACTCCACAGATACGCAGTATTTT
CDR3aa: CSASSLYSTDTQYF

j_gene: TRBJ2-2
v_gene: TRBV9
d_gene: .
abundance: .
CDR3nt: TGTGCCAGCAGCGTAGCGGGTGGCCCGAACACCGGGGAGCTGTTTTTT
CDR3aa: CASSVAGGPNTGELFF

j_gene: TRBJ2-3
v_gene: TRBV6-5
d_gene: .
abundance: once
CDR3nt: TGTGCCAGCAGTTACGGCTCCTTGGATACGCAGTATTTT
CDR3aa: CASSYGSLDTQYF

j_gene: TRBJ2-5
v_gene: TRBV10-3
d_gene: .
abundance: .
CDR3nt: TGTGCCATCAGTGTCCTGTTCCAAGAGACCCAGTACTTC
CDR3aa: CAISVLFQETQYF

j_gene: TRBJ1-2
v_gene: TRBV3-1/TRBV3-2
d_gene: .
abundance: .
CDR3nt: TGTGCCAGCGGGGGGGGTTATGGCTACACCTTC
CDR3aa: CASGGGYGYTF

j_gene: TRBJ1-1
v_gene: TRBV5-1
d_gene: .
abundance: .
CDR3nt: TGCGCCAGCAGCTTGACAGGGTACACTGAAGCTTTCTTT
CDR3aa: CASSLTGYTEAFF

j_gene: TRBJ2-3
v_gene: TRBV27
d_gene: .
abundance: .
CDR3nt: TGTGCCAGCAGAGGAGCGAGCACAGATACGCAGTATTTT
CDR3aa: CASRGASTDTQYF

j_gene: TRBJ2-3
v_gene: TRBV6-5
d_gene: .
abundance: .
CDR3nt: TGTGCCAGCAGGCGGGCTCCGACTTTCACAGATACGCAGTATTTT
CDR3aa: CASRRAPTFTDTQYF

j_gene: TRBJ1-5
v_gene: TRBV2
d_gene: .
abundance: few
CDR3nt: TGTGCCAGCAGTGAACGGGGGCCCCAGCATTTT
CDR3aa: CASSERGPQHF

j_gene: TRBJ1-6
v_gene: TRBV18
d_gene: .
abundance: .
CDR3nt: TGTGCCAGCTCACCAACCCCGGACATATATAATTCACCCCTCCACTTT
CDR3aa: CASSPTPDIYNSPLHF

j_gene: TRBJ2-2
v_gene: TRBV6-5
d_gene: .
abundance: .
CDR3nt: TGTGCCAGCAGCCGCGGCACCGGGGAGCTGTTTTTT
CDR3aa: CASSRGTGELFF

j_gene: TRBJ1-2
v_gene: TRBV5-1
d_gene: .
abundance: .
CDR3nt: TGCGCCAGCAGCCCGGGTCCCGGGGATGGCTACACCTTC
CDR3aa: CASSPGPGDGYTF

j_gene: TRBJ2-3
v_gene: TRBV18
d_gene: .
abundance: .
CDR3nt: TGTGCCAGCTCACGTGACGGGACACCGGTGGGAGATACGCAGTATTTT
CDR3aa: CASSRDGTPVGDTQYF

j_gene: TRBJ2-7
v_gene: TRBV11-2
d_gene: TRBD2
abundance: .
CDR3nt: TGTGCCAGCTCCGGGGGACTAAAGCAGTACTTC
CDR3aa: CASSGGLKQYF

j_gene: TRBJ1-5
v_gene: TRBV4-2
d_gene: TRBD1
abundance: .
CDR3nt: TGTGCCAGCAGCCTCTTCTGGGACAGGTCCGCTAATCAGCCCCAGCATTTT
CDR3aa: CASSLFWDRSANQPQHF

j_gene: TRBJ2-7
v_gene: TRBV3-1/TRBV3-2
d_gene: .
abundance: .
CDR3nt: TGTGCCAGCAGCCAAGTACGCGTCTCCCCCACCTACGAGCAGTACTTC
CDR3aa: CASSQVRVSPTYEQYF

j_gene: TRBJ2-7
v_gene: TRBV7-7
d_gene: TRBD2
abundance: .
CDR3nt: TGTGCTAGCAGCCGGGAGGTCGGCTCCTACGAGCAGTACTTC
CDR3aa: CASSREVGSYEQYF

j_gene: TRBJ1-2
v_gene: TRBV28
d_gene: TRBD1
abundance: .
CDR3nt: TGTGCCAGCACCCTAAGGGACAGGGCCTTGTATGGCTACACCTTC
CDR3aa: CASTLRDRALYGYTF

j_gene: TRBJ1-3
v_gene: TRBV30
d_gene: .
abundance: .
CDR3nt: TGTGCCTGGAGTGTACAACGGGGATCGGGAAACACCATATATTTT
CDR3aa: CAWSVQRGSGNTIYF

j_gene: TRBJ1-2
v_gene: TRBV19
d_gene: TRBD1
abundance: .
CDR3nt: TGTGCCAGTAGTCCACAGGGGAACTATGGCTACACCTTC
CDR3aa: CASSPQGNYGYTF

j_gene: TRBJ2-1
v_gene: TRBV2
d_gene: TRBD1
abundance: .
CDR3nt: TGTGCCAGCAAGGGGACAGGGTCTAACAATGAGCAGTTCTTC
CDR3aa: CASKGTGSNNEQFF

j_gene: TRBJ1-5
v_gene: TRBV18
d_gene: .
abundance: .
CDR3nt: TGTGCCAGCTCACCCACAGGGAACGATCAGCCCCAGCATTTT
CDR3aa: CASSPTGNDQPQHF

j_gene: TRBJ1-5
v_gene: TRBV5-1
d_gene: .
abundance: .
CDR3nt: TGCGCCAGCAGCTTGGATACAGGGTATGAGCCCCAGCATTTT
CDR3aa: CASSLDTGYEPQHF

j_gene: TRBJ1-2
v_gene: TRBV19
d_gene: TRBD1
abundance: .
CDR3nt: TGTGCCAGCACGGACAGGGCGTACTATGGCTACACCTTC
CDR3aa: CASTDRAYYGYTF

j_gene: TRBJ1-6
v_gene: TRBV19
d_gene: TRBD1
abundance: .
CDR3nt: TGTGCCAGTAAAGTGACAGGGACCTATAATTCACCCCTCCACTTT
CDR3aa: CASKVTGTYNSPLHF

j_gene: TRBJ1-3
v_gene: TRBV5-1
d_gene: .
abundance: .
CDR3nt: TGCGCCAGCAGCCTGGGGGGCGGTTCGACCTCTGGAAACACCATATATTTT
CDR3aa: CASSLGGGSTSGNTIYF

j_gene: TRBJ1-1
v_gene: TRBV2
d_gene: TRBD1
abundance: .
CDR3nt: TGTGCCAGCAGTCCCGACAGGGTGAGGGCAAACACTGAAGCTTTCTTT
CDR3aa: CASSPDRVRANTEAFF

j_gene: TRBJ1-4
v_gene: TRBV2
d_gene: TRBD1
abundance: .
CDR3nt: TGTGCCAGCAGCGACAGGGGGCGCGGTAATGAAAAACTGTTTTTT
CDR3aa: CASSDRGRGNEKLFF

j_gene: TRBJ1-5
v_gene: TRBV28
d_gene: TRBD1
abundance: .
CDR3nt: TGTGCCAGCGGCCAGGGGGGAAAAAATCAGCCCCAGCATTTT
CDR3aa: CASGQGGKNQPQHF

j_gene: TRBJ2-5
v_gene: TRBV25-1
d_gene: TRBD1
abundance: once
CDR3nt: TGTGCCAGCAGTGAATTTAGGGGGCAGCAAGAGACCCAGTACTTC
CDR3aa: CASSEFRGQQETQYF

j_gene: TRBJ2-2
v_gene: TRBV19
d_gene: .
abundance: .
CDR3nt: TGTGCCAGTAGTAGGCAGGTCAACACCGGGGAGCTGTTTTTT
CDR3aa: CASSRQVNTGELFF

j_gene: TRBJ2-5
v_gene: TRBV7-2
d_gene: TRBD2
abundance: .
CDR3nt: TGTGCCAGCAGCTTAGGGGGGGGGTACCAAGAGACCCAGTACTTC
CDR3aa: CASSLGGGYQETQYF

j_gene: TRBJ2-5
v_gene: TRBV9
d_gene: TRBD1
abundance: .
CDR3nt: TGTGCCAGCAGCCCGAGAATCGGGACAGGGGAGACCCAGTACTTC
CDR3aa: CASSPRIGTGETQYF

j_gene: TRBJ2-2
v_gene: TRBV9
d_gene: TRBD2
abundance: .
CDR3nt: TGTGCCAGCGGAGGGGGGCTAGCGGGACCGAACACCGGGGAGCTGTTTTTT
CDR3aa: CASGGGLAGPNTGELFF

j_gene: TRBJ1-3
v_gene: TRBV9
d_gene: .
abundance: .
CDR3nt: TGTGCCAGCAGCGTAGGGGGGACAGGAAACACCATATATTTT
CDR3aa: CASSVGGTGNTIYF

j_gene: TRBJ2-1
v_gene: TRBV18
d_gene: TRBD1
abundance: .
CDR3nt: TGTGCCAGCTCACCAAGACAGGGGGCGTACAATGAGCAGTTCTTC
CDR3aa: CASSPRQGAYNEQFF

j_gene: TRBJ2-5
v_gene: TRBV5-1
d_gene: .
abundance: .
CDR3nt: TGCGCCAGCAGCTTGGTGACAGGACAAGAGACCCAGTACTTC
CDR3aa: CASSLVTGQETQYF